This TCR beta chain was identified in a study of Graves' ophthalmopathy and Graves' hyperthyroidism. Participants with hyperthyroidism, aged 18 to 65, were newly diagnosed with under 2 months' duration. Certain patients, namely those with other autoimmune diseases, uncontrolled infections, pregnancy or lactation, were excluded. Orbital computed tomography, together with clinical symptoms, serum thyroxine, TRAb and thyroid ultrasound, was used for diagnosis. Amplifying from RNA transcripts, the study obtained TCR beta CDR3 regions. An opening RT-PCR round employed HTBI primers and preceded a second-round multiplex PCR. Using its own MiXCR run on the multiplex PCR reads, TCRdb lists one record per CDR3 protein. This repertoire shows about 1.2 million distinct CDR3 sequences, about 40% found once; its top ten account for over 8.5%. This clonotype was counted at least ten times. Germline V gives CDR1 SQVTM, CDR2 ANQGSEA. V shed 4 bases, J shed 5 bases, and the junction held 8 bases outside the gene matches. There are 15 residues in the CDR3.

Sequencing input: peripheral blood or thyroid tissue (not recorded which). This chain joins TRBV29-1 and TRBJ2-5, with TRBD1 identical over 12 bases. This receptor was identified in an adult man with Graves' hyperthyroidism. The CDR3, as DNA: TGCAGCGTTGCCGTCGGGACAGGGGGCGTCGAGACCCAGTACTTC. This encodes CSVAVGTGGVETQYF.